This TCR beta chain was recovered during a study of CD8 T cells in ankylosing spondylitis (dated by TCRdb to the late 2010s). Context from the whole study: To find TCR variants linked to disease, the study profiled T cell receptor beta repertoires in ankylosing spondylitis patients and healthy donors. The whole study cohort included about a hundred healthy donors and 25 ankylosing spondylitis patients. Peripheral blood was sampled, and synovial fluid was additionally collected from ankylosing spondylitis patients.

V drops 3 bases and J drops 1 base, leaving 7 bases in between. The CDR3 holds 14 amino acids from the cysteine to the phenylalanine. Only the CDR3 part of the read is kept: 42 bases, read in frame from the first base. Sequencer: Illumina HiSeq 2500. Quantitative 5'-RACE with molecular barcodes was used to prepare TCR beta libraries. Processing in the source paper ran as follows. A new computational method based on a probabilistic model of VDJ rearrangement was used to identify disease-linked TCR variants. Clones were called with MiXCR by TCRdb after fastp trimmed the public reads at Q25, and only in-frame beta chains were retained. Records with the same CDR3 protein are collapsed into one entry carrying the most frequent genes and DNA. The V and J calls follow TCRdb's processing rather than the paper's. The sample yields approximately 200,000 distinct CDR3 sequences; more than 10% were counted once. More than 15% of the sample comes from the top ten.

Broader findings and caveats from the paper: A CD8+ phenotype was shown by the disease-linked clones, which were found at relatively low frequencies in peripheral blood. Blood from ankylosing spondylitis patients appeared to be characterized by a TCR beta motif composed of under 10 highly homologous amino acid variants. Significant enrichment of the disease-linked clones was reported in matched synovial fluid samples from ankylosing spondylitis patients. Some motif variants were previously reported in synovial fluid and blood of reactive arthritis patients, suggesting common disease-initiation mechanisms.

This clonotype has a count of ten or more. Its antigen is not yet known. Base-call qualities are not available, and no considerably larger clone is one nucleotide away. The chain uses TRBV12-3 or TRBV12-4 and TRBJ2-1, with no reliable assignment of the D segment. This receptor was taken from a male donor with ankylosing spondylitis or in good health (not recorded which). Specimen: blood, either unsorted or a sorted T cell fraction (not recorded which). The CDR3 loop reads CASSLGRSYNEQFF. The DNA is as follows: TGTGCCAGCAGTTTGGGCAGATCCTACAATGAGCAGTTCTTC.